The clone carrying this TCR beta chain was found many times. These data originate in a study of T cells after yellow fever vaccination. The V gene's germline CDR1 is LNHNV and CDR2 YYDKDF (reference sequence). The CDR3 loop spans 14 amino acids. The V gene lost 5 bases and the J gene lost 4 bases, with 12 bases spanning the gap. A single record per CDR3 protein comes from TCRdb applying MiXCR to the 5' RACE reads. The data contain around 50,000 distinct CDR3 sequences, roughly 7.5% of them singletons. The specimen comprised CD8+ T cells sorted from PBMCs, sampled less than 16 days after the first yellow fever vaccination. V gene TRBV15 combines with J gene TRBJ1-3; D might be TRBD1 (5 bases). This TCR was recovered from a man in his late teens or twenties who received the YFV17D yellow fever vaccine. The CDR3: CATSAGPGGNTIYF. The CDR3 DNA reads TGTGCCACCAGCGCAGGGCCGGGAGGAAACACCATATATTTT.